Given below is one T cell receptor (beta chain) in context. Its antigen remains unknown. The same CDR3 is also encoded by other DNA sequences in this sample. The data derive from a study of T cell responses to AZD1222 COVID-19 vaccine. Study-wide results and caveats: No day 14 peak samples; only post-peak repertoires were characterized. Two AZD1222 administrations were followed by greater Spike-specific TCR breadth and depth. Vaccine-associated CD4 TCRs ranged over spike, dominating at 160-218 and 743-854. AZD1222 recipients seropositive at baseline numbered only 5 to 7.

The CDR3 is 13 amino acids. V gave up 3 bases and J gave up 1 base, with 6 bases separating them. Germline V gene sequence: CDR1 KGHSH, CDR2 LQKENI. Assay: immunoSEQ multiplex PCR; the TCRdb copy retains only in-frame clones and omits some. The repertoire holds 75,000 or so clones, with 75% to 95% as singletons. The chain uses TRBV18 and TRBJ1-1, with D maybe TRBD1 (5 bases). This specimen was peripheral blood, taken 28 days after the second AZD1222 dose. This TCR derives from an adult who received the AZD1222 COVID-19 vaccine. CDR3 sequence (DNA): TGTGCCAGCTCACCTGGACAGAACACTGAAGCTTTCTTT. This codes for CASSPGQNTEAFF. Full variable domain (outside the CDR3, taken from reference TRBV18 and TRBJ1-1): NAGVMQNPRHLVRRRGQEARLRCSPMKGHSHVYWYRQLPEEGLKFMVYLQKENIIDESGMPKERFSAEFPKEGPSILRIQQVVRGDSAAYFCASSPGQNTEAFFGQGTRLTVV.